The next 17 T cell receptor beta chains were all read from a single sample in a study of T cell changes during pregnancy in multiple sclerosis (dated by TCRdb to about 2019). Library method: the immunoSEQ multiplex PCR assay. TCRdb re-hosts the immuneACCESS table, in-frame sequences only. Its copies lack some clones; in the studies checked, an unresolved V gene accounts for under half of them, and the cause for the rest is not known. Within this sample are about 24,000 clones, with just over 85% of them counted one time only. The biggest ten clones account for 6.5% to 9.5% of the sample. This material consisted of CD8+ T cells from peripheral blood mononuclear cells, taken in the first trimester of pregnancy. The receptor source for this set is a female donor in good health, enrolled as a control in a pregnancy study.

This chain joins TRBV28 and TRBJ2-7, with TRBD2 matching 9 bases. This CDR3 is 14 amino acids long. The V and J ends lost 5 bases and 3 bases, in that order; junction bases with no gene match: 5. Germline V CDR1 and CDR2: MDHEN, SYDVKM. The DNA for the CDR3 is TGTGCCAGCAGTCAGGCTAGCGGGGACTACGAGCAGTACTTC. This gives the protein CASSQASGDYEQYF.

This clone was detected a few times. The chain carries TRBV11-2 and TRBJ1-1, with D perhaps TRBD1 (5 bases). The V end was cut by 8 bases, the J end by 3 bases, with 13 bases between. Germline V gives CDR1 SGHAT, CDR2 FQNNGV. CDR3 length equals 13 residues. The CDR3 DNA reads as TGTGCCAGCGCGTTAGGGGTTCACACTGAAGCTTTCTTT. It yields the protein CASALGVHTEAFF.

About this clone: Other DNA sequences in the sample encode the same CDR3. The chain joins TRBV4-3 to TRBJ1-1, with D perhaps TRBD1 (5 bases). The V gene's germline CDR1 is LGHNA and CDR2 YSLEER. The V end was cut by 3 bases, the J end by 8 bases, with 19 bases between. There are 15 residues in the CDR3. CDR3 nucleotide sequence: TGCGCCAGCAGCCAGGATTGGAGGGTCAGGGACGAAGCTTTCTTT. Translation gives CASSQDWRVRDEAFF.

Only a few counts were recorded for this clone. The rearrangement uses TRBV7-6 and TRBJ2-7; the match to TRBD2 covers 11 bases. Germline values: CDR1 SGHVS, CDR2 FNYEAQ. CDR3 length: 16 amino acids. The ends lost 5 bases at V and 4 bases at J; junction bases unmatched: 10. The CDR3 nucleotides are TGTGCCAGCAGCCCTGGGCTAGCGGGGGGACTATACGAGCAGTACTTC. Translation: CASSPGLAGGLYEQYF. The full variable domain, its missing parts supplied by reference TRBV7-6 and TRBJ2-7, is GAGVSQSPRYKVTKRGQDVALRCDPISGHVSLYWYRQALGQGPEFLTYFNYEAQQDKSGLPNDRFSAERPEGSISTLTIQRTEQRDSAMYRCASSPGLAGGLYEQYFGPGTRLTVT.

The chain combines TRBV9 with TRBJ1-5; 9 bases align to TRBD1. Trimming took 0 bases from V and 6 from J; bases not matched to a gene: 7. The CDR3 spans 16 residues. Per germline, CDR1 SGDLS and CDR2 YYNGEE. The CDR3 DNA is TGTGCCAGCAGCGTAGATGGGACAGGGAGTCGTCAGCCCCAGCATTTT. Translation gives CASSVDGTGSRQPQHF.

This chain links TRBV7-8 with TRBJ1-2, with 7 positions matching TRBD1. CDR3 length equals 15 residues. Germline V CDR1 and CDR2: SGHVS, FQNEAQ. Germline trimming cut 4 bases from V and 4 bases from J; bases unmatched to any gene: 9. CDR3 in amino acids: CASSSEGGRGYGYTF. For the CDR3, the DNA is TGTGCCAGCAGCTCAGAAGGGGGCCGGGGCTATGGCTACACCTTC.

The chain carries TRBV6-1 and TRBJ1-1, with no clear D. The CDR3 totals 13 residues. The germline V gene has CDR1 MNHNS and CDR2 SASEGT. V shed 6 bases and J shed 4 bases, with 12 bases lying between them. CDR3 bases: TGTGCCAGCAGCGCAGGTTTTAGCACTGAAGCTTTCTTT. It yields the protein CASSAGFSTEAFF.

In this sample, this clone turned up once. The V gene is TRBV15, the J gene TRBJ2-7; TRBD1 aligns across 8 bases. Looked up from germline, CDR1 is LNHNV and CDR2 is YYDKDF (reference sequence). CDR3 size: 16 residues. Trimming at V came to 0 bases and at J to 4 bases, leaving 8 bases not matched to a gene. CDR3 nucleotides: TGTGCCACCAGCAGAGATCGGGCAGGGGGCGCTTACGAGCAGTACTTC. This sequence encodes CATSRDRAGGAYEQYF.

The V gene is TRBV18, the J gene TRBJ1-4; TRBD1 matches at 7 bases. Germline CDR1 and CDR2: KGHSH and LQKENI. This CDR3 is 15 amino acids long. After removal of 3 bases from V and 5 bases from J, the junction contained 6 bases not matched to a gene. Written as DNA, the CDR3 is TGTGCCAGCTCACCGTCCACAGGGGCAAATGAAAAACTGTTTTTT. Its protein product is CASSPSTGANEKLFF.

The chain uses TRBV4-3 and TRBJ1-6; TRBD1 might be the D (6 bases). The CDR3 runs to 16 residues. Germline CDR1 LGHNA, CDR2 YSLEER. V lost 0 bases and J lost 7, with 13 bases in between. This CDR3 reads CASSQEEGGPNSPLHF. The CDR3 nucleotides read TGCGCCAGCAGCCAAGAAGAGGGGGGGCCGAATTCACCCCTCCACTTT.

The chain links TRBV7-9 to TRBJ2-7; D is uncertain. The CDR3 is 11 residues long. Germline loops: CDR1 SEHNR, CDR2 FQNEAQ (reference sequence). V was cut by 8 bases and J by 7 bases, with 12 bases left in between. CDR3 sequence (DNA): TGTGCCAGCGGTCTGGCCCTGGAGCAGTACTTC. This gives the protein CASGLALEQYF. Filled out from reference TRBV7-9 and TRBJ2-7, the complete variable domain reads DTGVSQNPRHKITKRGQNVTFRCDPISEHNRLYWYRQTLGQGPEFLTYFQNEAQLEKSRLLSDRFSAERPKGSFSTLEIQRTEQGDSAMYLCASGLALEQYFGPGTRLTVT.

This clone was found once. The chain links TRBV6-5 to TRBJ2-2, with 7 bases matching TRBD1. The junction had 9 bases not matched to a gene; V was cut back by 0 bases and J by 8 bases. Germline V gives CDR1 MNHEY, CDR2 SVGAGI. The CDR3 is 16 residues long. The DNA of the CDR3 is TGTGCCAGCAGTTACTCAGTAGACAGGGTGGCTGGGGAGCTGTTTTTT. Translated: CASSYSVDRVAGELFF.

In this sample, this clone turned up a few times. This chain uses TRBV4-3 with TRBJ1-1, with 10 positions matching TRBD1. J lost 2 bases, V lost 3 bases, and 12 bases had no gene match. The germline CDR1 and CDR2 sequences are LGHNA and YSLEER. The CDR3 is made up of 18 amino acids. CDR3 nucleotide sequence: TGCGCCAGCAGCCAGAGCACCGGGACAGGGGCCTTTAACACTGAAGCTTTCTTT. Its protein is CASSQSTGTGAFNTEAFF.

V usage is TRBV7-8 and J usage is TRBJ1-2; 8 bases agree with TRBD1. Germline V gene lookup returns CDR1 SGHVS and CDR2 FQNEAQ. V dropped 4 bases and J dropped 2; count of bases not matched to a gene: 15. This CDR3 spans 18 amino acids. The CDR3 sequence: CASSSEIRTGRGNYGYTF. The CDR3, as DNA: TGTGCCAGCAGCTCAGAAATAAGGACAGGGAGAGGGAACTATGGCTACACCTTC.

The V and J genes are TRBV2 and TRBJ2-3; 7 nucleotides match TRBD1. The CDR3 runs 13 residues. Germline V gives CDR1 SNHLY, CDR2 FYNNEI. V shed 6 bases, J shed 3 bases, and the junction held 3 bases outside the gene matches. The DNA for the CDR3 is TGTGCCAGCAGGTCACAGGGGACAGATACGCAGTATTTT. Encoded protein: CASRSQGTDTQYF.

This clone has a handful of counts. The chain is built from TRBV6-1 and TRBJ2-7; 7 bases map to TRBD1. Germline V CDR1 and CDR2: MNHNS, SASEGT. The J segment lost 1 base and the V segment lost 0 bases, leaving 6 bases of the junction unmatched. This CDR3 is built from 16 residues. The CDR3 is CASSEALTGLSYEQYF. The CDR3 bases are TGTGCCAGCAGTGAAGCGTTGACAGGGCTATCCTACGAGCAGTACTTC.

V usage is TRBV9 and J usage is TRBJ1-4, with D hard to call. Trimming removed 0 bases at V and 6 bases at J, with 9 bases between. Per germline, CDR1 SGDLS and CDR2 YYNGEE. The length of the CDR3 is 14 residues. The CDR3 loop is CASSVDGRHEKLFF. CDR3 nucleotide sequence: TGTGCCAGCAGCGTAGATGGCAGGCATGAAAAACTGTTTTTT.